The next 28 T cell receptor beta chains were all read from a single sample in a study of blood T cell repertoires in COVID-19. The data were produced by immunoSEQ multiplex PCR, yet TCRdb's version contains in-frame clones alone and is incomplete. The sample includes over 200,000 clones, over 80% of them seen just once. Specimen: peripheral blood. These receptor sequences come from a human donor in a cohort sampled during active COVID-19.

Concerning this clone: Mismatch with germline at one junction end may stem from a read error. The gene calls are TRBV19 and TRBJ1-1; 7 bases map to TRBD1. The germline V gene has CDR1 LNHDA and CDR2 SQIVND (reference sequence). The CDR3 has 12 amino acids. CDR3 bases: TGTGCCAGCAGTAACAGGGGCCCTGAAGCTTTCTTT. Amino acids: CASSNRGPEAFF.

This chain joins TRBV7-2 and TRBJ2-3, with TRBD2 matching 13 bases. The V segment lost 4 bases and the J segment 4 bases; nucleotides outside the gene matches: 5. Per germline, CDR1 SGHTA and CDR2 FQGNSA. This CDR3 is 16 amino acids long. The chain's CDR3 is CASSYRGLAGADTQYF. CDR3 bases: TGTGCCAGCAGCTACCGAGGACTAGCGGGAGCAGATACGCAGTATTTT.

The CDR3 DNA reads TGCGCCAGCAGCCCTGAAACTAGCGGGAAGACCTACGAGCAGTACTTC. Amino acids: CASSPETSGKTYEQYF. The rearrangement uses TRBV4-3 and TRBJ2-7; TRBD2 matches 10 bases. The J segment lost 2 bases and the V segment lost 4 bases, leaving 8 bases of the junction unmatched. There are 16 residues in the CDR3. CDR1 and CDR2 from the germline V gene are LGHNA and YSLEER.

This chain connects TRBV9 to TRBJ2-3, with D possibly matching TRBD2 (6 bases). The germline V gene has CDR1 SGDLS and CDR2 YYNGEE. The CDR3 runs to 14 residues. V dropped 5 bases and J dropped 8 bases, with 18 bases sitting between them. The DNA for the CDR3 is TGTGCCAGCAGACCAAGCGGAGGGACGGGTACGCAGTATTTT. It encodes CASRPSGGTGTQYF. Full variable domain (missing parts from reference TRBV9 and TRBJ2-3): DSGVTQTPKHLITATGQRVTLRCSPRSGDLSVYWYQQSLDQGLQFLIQYYNGEERAKGNILERFSAQQFPDLHSELNLSSLELGDSALYFCASRPSGGTGTQYFGPGTRLTVL.

The chain has TRBV4-3 and TRBJ2-1; D unclear. The CDR3 consists of 13 residues. Germline lookup yields CDR1 LGHNA and CDR2 YSLEER. Trimming took 1 base from V and 7 from J, leaving 8 bases between them. CDR3 nucleotides: TGCGCCAGCAGCCAAGGGGCGTGGAATGAGCAGTTCTTC. Translated, it gives CASSQGAWNEQFF.

V gene TRBV7-2 combines with J gene TRBJ2-7; 7 nucleotides match TRBD2. This CDR3 is 16 amino acids long. The germline gives CDR1 SGHTA, CDR2 FQGNSA. J was trimmed by 1 base and V by 3 bases; bases with no gene match: 9. CDR3 sequence reads: CASSFLAGEFSYEQYF. The DNA of the CDR3 is TGTGCCAGCAGCTTTCTCGCGGGAGAGTTTTCCTACGAGCAGTACTTC.

The V call is TRBV2, the J call TRBJ1-2, with no clear D. The CDR3 totals 15 residues. Trimming took off 7 bases at V and 4 bases at J, with 19 bases between the two ends. Germline V gene sequence: CDR1 SNHLY, CDR2 FYNNEI. CDR3 region: CASTPPNLEFYGYTF. In nucleotides, the CDR3 is TGTGCCAGCACACCGCCGAATCTAGAGTTCTATGGCTACACCTTC.

The V call is TRBV28, the J call TRBJ2-1; D may be TRBD2 (6 bases). The CDR3 has 15 amino acids. The germline CDR1 and CDR2 sequences are MDHEN and SYDVKM. The V gene lost 6 bases and the J gene lost 2 bases, with 14 bases spanning the gap. CDR3 region: CASSPWRDPYNEQFF. CDR3 nucleotides: TGTGCCAGCAGCCCGTGGAGGGACCCCTACAATGAGCAGTTCTTC.

The chain combines TRBV5-1 with TRBJ2-7, with D maybe TRBD2 (6 bases). V gave up 4 bases and J gave up 0 bases, with 11 bases separating them. The germline gives CDR1 SGHRS, CDR2 YFSETQ. The length of the CDR3 is 14 residues. The CDR3 spells CASSAGSSSYEQYF. The CDR3 DNA reads as TGCGCCAGCAGCGCCGGGAGCAGCTCCTACGAGCAGTACTTC.

The V call is TRBV27, the J call TRBJ2-2; 12 bases agree with TRBD2. The J segment lost 5 bases and the V segment lost 6 bases, leaving 7 bases of the junction unmatched. This CDR3 region has 16 residues. Per the germline V gene, CDR1 is MNHEY and CDR2 is SMNVEV (reference sequence). The DNA for the CDR3 is TGTGCCAGCAGGCAGACTAGCGGGAGAGGGACCGGGGAGCTGTTTTTT. Encoded protein: CASRQTSGRGTGELFF.

The table lists this clone with a count of one. This chain connects TRBV6-4 to TRBJ2-2; 14 nucleotides line up with TRBD2. The V gene's germline CDR1 is MRHNA and CDR2 SNTAGT. This CDR3 is built from 19 residues. V shed 5 bases and J 0 bases; nucleotides not matched to a gene: 8. The DNA of the CDR3 is TGTGCCAGCAGTCGGGGGACTAGCGGGAGAGGGGCGAACACCGGGGAGCTGTTTTTT. It codes for CASSRGTSGRGANTGELFF.

This clone appeared a few times. The V gene is TRBV28, the J gene TRBJ1-5; D may be TRBD1 (5 bases). V lost 4 bases and J 10 bases, leaving 17 bases between the germline ends. Germline values: CDR1 MDHEN, CDR2 SYDVKM. The CDR3 runs to 14 residues. DNA for the CDR3: TGTGCCAGCAGTTCCGGGGGAGGAGGATCCCCCCAGCATTTT. Its translation: CASSSGGGGSPQHF.

The chain joins TRBV16 to TRBJ2-3, with 9 bases lining up with TRBD2. CDR3 length: 17 amino acids. Trimming cost V 4 bases and J 1 base; bases outside gene matches: 9. Looked up from germline, CDR1 is KGHSY and CDR2 is FQNENV. CDR3 region: CASSLDSGRIGTDTQYF. CDR3 DNA: TGTGCCAGCAGCCTAGATAGCGGGAGAATCGGCACAGATACGCAGTATTTT.

The V gene is TRBV28, the J gene TRBJ2-7; D might be TRBD1 (6 bases). V dropped 6 bases and J dropped 3 bases, with 24 bases sitting between them. The CDR3 sequence is 17 residues long. Germline V gives CDR1 MDHEN, CDR2 SYDVKM. The CDR3 region is CASSTPLGTYVSYEQYF. In nucleotides, the CDR3 is TGTGCCAGCAGCACACCCCTTGGGACATATGTAAGCTACGAGCAGTACTTC. Complete variable domain (other parts from reference TRBV28 and TRBJ2-7): DVKVTQSSRYLVKRTGEKVFLECVQDMDHENMFWYRQDPGLGLRLIYFSYDVKMKEKGDIPEGYSVSREKKERFSLILESASTNQTSMYLCASSTPLGTYVSYEQYFGPGTRLTVT.

The J gene is TRBJ1-2, the V gene TRBV5-5; maybe TRBD1 (5 bases). CDR1 SGHKS and CDR2 YYEKEE come from the germline V gene (reference sequence). The V end lost 4 bases, the J end lost 8 bases, and 15 bases lay between the germline ends. The CDR3 length is 13 residues. CDR3 nucleotide sequence: TGTGCCAGCAGCCCCCAGGGTGGGGGGGGCTACACCTTC. Its protein product is CASSPQGGGGYTF.

On this clone itself: A read error may explain this, as a much larger clone is one base away. At the DNA level, this CDR3 is encoded by other sequences in the same sample as well. The chain has TRBV24-1 and TRBJ2-1; D is unresolved. Trimming stripped 4 bases from V and 5 bases from J, with 5 bases between. The germline V gene encodes CDR1 KGHDR and CDR2 SFDVKD. This CDR3 comprises 12 residues. The CDR3 nucleotides read TGTGCCACCAGTGACCAGGACAATGAGCAGTTCTTC. This codes for CATSDQDNEQFF.

The J gene is TRBJ1-1, the V gene TRBV10-3; D is perhaps TRBD1 (6 bases). Trimming shortened V by 0 bases and J by 1 base, and 12 bases separated the two germline ends. CDR3 length: 16 residues. Germline V gene lookup returns CDR1 ENHRY and CDR2 SYGVKD. The CDR3 region has the DNA TGTGCCATCAGTGAGTCGGGGGCGGTCGGGAACACTGAAGCTTTCTTT. This translates into CAISESGAVGNTEAFF.

J is TRBJ1-1 and V is TRBV30; D not resolved. Per germline, CDR1 GTSNPN and CDR2 SVGIG (reference sequence). V was trimmed by 4 bases and J by 4 bases, leaving 22 bases between them. This CDR3 has 16 amino acids. CDR3 region: CAWTINPGSSATEAFF. DNA of the CDR3: TGTGCCTGGACGATAAACCCGGGGTCCTCAGCCACTGAAGCTTTCTTT.

The chain links TRBV7-2 to TRBJ2-7; D gene unclear. V lost 1 base to trimming and J lost 1 base, with 14 bases between them. Germline lookup yields CDR1 SGHTA and CDR2 FQGNSA. The CDR3 extends over 16 amino acids. The CDR3 spells CASSLVLVFPSYEQYF. DNA for the CDR3: TGTGCCAGCAGCTTAGTTTTAGTGTTCCCATCCTACGAGCAGTACTTC.

This clone was counted only a few times. This chain connects TRBV27 to TRBJ1-1; D unclear. Germline assignment: CDR1 MNHEY and CDR2 SMNVEV (reference sequence). This CDR3 has 13 amino acids. V lost 3 bases to trimming and J lost 6 bases, with 11 bases between them. Here the CDR3 DNA reads TGTGCCAGCAGTTTTTCGGGGTACGCTGAAGCTTTCTTT. Its protein is CASSFSGYAEAFF.

J is TRBJ2-7 and V is TRBV28, with 9 nucleotides matching TRBD2. From germline, CDR1 is MDHEN and CDR2 SYDVKM. The length of the CDR3 is 15 residues. V lost 2 bases, J lost 4 bases, and 6 bases stayed unmatched. The CDR3 DNA sequence: TGTGCCAGCAGTTTAGGCTACGCGGGAGGGTACGAGCAGTACTTC. It yields the protein CASSLGYAGGYEQYF.

The V gene is TRBV5-1, the J gene TRBJ1-4; D uncertain. The germline V gene encodes CDR1 SGHRS and CDR2 YFSETQ. The CDR3 has 13 residues. Trimming removed 0 bases at V and 8 bases at J, with 8 bases between. CDR3 in amino acids: CASSLVSREKLFF. The CDR3, as DNA: TGCGCCAGCAGCTTGGTAAGTAGAGAAAAACTGTTTTTT.

The chain links TRBV25-1 to TRBJ2-7; 8 nucleotides match TRBD2. Trimming cost V 5 bases and J 0 bases; bases outside gene matches: 12. Germline V gene lookup returns CDR1 MGHDK and CDR2 SYGVNS. CDR3 size: 17 residues. The CDR3 here is CASSSLSGTLFSYEQYF. CDR3 coding DNA: TGTGCCAGCAGTTCCCTTAGCGGGACCCTATTCTCCTACGAGCAGTACTTC.

The chain has TRBV7-3 and TRBJ2-3; TRBD2 might be the D (6 bases). Germline V CDR1 and CDR2: SGHTA, FQGTGA. V was cut by 2 bases and J by 10 bases, with 22 bases left in between. The CDR3 spans 16 residues. The CDR3 nucleotides are TGTGCCAGCAGCTTAGGGGATAGCGGTTATCGGGGTGCGCAGTATTTT. Its translation: CASSLGDSGYRGAQYF.

This clone is a singleton in its sample. The chain joins TRBV6-6 to TRBJ1-2; tentatively, D is TRBD1 (5 bases). With 4 bases removed from V and 4 bases from J, the gap between germline ends came to 16 bases. Germline loops: CDR1 MNHNY, CDR2 SVGAGI (reference sequence). This CDR3 contains 15 residues. CDR3 bases: TGTGCCAGCAGTTGGGCGCAGGGAAGAGGCTATGGCTACACCTTC. Translated: CASSWAQGRGYGYTF.

The genes are TRBV7-9 and TRBJ2-3, with TRBD2 matching over 8 bases. The germline V gene encodes CDR1 SEHNR and CDR2 FQNEAQ (reference sequence). The length of the CDR3 is 16 residues. Losses at the gene ends were 1 base for V and 0 bases for J; bases not matched to a gene: 3. The CDR3 reads CASSLEIAGSTDTQYF. The CDR3, as DNA: TGTGCCAGCAGCTTAGAGATAGCGGGAAGCACAGATACGCAGTATTTT.

The V gene is TRBV29-1, the J gene TRBJ1-2; D perhaps matches TRBD1 (6 bases). Germline assignment: CDR1 SQVTM and CDR2 ANQGSEA. With 3 bases removed from V and 7 bases from J, the gap between germline ends came to 15 bases. The CDR3 runs 13 residues. This CDR3 is CSVEGRGRFGYTF. In DNA, the CDR3 is TGCAGCGTTGAGGGCAGGGGAAGATTTGGCTACACCTTC.

In this sample, this clone turned up a few times. The genes are TRBV2 and TRBJ1-4; D is undetermined. V was shortened by 7 bases and J by 4 bases, with 7 bases between the two germline ends. The CDR3 loop spans 12 amino acids. Germline CDR1 reads SNHLY; CDR2 reads FYNNEI. The CDR3, as DNA: TGTGCCAGCACCGGTGTTAATGAAAAACTGTTTTTT. Protein product: CASTGVNEKLFF.